The rows below give T cell receptor beta chains drawn from one sample of a study of graft-versus-host responses after intestinal transplantation. The protocol was immunoSEQ multiplex PCR, while the TCRdb copy is restricted to in-frame clones and leaves out a portion. The sample consists of 95,000 to 130,000 clones, just over 90% of them appearing once. The antigens of these receptors remain unknown. The sample in question was unstimulated CD4+ T cells sorted from spleen or lymph node cells, obtained before intestinal transplant. These receptors all come from a human donor who received an intestinal transplant. The CDR3 runs from the conserved cysteine through the conserved F or W.

V gene: TRBV19
CDR3 protein: CASTRSGANVLTF

V gene: TRBV4-2
CDR3 protein: CASSQDVATNYGYTF

V gene: TRBV28
CDR3 protein: CASIGSNTGELFF

V gene: TRBV4-3
CDR3 protein: CASSQEIGTGYKTQYF

V gene: TRBV7-2
CDR3 protein: CASSPDRMNTEAFF

V gene: TRBV30
CDR3 protein: CAWSADGSGNTIYF

V gene: TRBV19
CDR3 protein: CASSIDGTSGSYEQYF

V gene: TRBV10-3
CDR3 protein: CAISSGLAWETQYF

V gene: TRBV27
CDR3 protein: CASSYGQGAHEQYF

V gene: TRBV19
CDR3 protein: CATRIAAGNTIYF

V gene: TRBV6-1
CDR3 protein: CASIEGNQETQYF

V gene: TRBV28
CDR3 protein: CVSSSQGAWGNTIYF

V gene: TRBV4-3
CDR3 protein: CASSQEIDRAGGYTF

V gene: TRBV5-1
CDR3 protein: CASSSGQGGTDTQYF

V gene: TRBV27
CDR3 protein: CASRETGTTNTEAFF

V gene: TRBV5-1
CDR3 protein: CASSFSGGNNYGYTF

V gene: TRBV2
CDR3 protein: CASRGPGSYEQYF

V gene: TRBV7-2
CDR3 protein: CASSYLKTSGTYNEQFF

V gene: TRBV2
CDR3 protein: CASGLTGSAGYTF

V gene: TRBV28
CDR3 protein: CASSRTSGRGELFF

V gene: TRBV28
CDR3 protein: CASSSRGLRSEKLFF

V gene: TRBV7-9
CDR3 protein: CASSFGTGTSGIGSTQYF

V gene: TRBV29-1
CDR3 protein: CSAGTGSSEAFF

V gene: TRBV7-9
CDR3 protein: CASIKAGGPSDTQYF

V gene: TRBV11-3
CDR3 protein: CASSAGQGRVAGELFF

V gene: TRBV19
CDR3 protein: CASSIDFRGSNTGELFF

V gene: TRBV7-2
CDR3 protein: CASSPDRDSGYTF

V gene: TRBV19
CDR3 protein: CASSMMGRGNTEAFF

V gene: TRBV14
CDR3 protein: CASSQGGLGEKLFF

V gene: TRBV7-6
CDR3 protein: CASSPQLAGGVYEQYF

V gene: TRBV11-2
CDR3 protein: CASSLGAGRNNEQFF

V gene: TRBV5-1
CDR3 protein: CASSLLTGVNYGYTF

V gene: TRBV13
CDR3 protein: CASSSPGGGYTF

V gene: TRBV2
CDR3 protein: CASRDTGTGVSNQPQHF

V gene: TRBV5-4
CDR3 protein: CASSLRGSRTEAFF

V gene: TRBV7-9
CDR3 protein: CASSRRGVGSSYEQYF

V gene: TRBV12-5
CDR3 protein: CASGLVGTNQPQHF

V gene: TRBV6-1
CDR3 protein: CASTPGLRGDYGYTF

V gene: TRBV11-2
CDR3 protein: CASSTSGGTLETQYF

V gene: TRBV15
CDR3 protein: CATSRSPGEEAFF